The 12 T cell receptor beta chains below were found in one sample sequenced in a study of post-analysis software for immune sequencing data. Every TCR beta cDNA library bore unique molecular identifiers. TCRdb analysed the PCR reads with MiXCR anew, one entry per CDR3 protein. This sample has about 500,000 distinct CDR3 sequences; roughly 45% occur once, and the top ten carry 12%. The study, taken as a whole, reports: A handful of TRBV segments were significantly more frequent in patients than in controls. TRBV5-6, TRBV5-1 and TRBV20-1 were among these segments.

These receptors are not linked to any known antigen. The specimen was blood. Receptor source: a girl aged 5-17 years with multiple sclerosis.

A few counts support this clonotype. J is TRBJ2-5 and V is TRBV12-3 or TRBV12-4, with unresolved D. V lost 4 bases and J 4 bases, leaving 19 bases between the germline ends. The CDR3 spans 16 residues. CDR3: CASSSRQAPSRETQYF. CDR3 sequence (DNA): TGTGCCAGCAGTTCCCGCCAGGCCCCCTCTCGAGAGACCCAGTACTTC.

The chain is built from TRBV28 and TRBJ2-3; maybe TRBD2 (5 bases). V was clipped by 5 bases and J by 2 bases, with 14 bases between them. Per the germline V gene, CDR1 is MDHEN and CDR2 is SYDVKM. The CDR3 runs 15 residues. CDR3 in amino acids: CASSPPSGVTDTQYF. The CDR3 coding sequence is TGTGCCAGCAGTCCACCGTCCGGGGTCACAGATACGCAGTATTTT.

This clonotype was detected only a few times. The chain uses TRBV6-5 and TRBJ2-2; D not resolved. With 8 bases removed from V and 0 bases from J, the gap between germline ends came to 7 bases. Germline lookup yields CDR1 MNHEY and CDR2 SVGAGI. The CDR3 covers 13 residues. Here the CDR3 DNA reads TGTGCCAGCGGCAGGACGAACACCGGGGAGCTGTTTTTT. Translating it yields CASGRTNTGELFF.

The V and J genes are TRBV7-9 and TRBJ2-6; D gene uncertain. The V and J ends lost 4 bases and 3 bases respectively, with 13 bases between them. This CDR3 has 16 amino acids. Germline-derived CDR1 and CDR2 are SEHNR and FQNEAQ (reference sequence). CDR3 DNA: TGTGCCAGCAGCTATGCCGAAATAAGTGGGGCCAACGTCCTGACTTTC. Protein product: CASSYAEISGANVLTF.

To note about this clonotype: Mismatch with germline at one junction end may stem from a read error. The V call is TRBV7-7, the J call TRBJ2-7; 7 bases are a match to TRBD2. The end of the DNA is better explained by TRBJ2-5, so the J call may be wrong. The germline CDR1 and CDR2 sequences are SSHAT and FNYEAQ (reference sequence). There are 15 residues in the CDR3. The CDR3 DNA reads TGTGCTAGCACCCCTACTAGCGACAACCGGGGGACCCAGTACTTC. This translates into CASTPTSDNRGTQYF.

In DNA form, the CDR3 reads TGTGCCAGCAGCGCCCAGTCCTACAGGGGCAATGAGCAGTTCTTC. Translation: CASSAQSYRGNEQFF. This chain joins TRBV9 and TRBJ2-1; TRBD1 matches 7 bases. The ends lost 3 bases at V and 6 bases at J; junction bases unmatched: 9. Germline V gene data show CDR1 as SGDLS and CDR2 as YYNGEE. This CDR3 is 15 amino acids long. Variable domain in full (rest from reference TRBV9 and TRBJ2-1): DSGVTQTPKHLITATGQRVTLRCSPRSGDLSVYWYQQSLDQGLQFLIQYYNGEERAKGNILERFSAQQFPDLHSELNLSSLELGDSALYFCASSAQSYRGNEQFFGPGTRLTVL.

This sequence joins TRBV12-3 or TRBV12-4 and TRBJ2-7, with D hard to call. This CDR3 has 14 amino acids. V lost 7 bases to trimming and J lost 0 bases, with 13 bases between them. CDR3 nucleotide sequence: TGTGCCAGCACCCTCAAGGGCGGCTCCTACGAGCAGTACTTC. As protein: CASTLKGGSYEQYF.

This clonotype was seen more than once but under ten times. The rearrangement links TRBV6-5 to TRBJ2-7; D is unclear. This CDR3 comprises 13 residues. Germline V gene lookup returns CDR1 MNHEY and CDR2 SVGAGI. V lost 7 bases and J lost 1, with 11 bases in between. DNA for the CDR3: TGTGCCAGCATGAGGATAGCTTCCTACGAGCAGTACTTC. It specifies CASMRIASYEQYF.

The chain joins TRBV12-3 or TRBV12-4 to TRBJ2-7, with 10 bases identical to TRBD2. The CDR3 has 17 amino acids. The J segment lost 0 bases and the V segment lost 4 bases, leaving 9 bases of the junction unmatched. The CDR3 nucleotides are TGTGCCAGCAGTTCCCCGGGACTAGCGTCCAGCTCCTACGAGCAGTACTTC. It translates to CASSSPGLASSSYEQYF.

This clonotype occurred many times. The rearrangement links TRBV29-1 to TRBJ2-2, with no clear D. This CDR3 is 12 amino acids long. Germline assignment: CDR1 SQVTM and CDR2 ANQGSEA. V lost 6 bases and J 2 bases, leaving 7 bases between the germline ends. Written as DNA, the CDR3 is TGCAGCGTGGCCAGTAACACCGGGGAGCTGTTTTTT. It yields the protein CSVASNTGELFF.

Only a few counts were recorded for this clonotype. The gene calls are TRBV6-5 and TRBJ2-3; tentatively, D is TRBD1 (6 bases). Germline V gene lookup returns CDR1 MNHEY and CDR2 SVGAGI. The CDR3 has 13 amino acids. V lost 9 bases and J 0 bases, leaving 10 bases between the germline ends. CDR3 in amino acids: CASRDTSTDTQYF. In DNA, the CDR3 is TGTGCCAGTCGGGACACTAGCACAGATACGCAGTATTTT.

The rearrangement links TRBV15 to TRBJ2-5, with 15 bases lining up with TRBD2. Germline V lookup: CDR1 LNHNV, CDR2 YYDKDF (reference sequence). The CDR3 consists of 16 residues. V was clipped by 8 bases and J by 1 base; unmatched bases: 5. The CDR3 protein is CATRTSGREVQETQYF. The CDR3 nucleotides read TGTGCCACCCGGACTAGCGGGAGGGAAGTCCAAGAGACCCAGTACTTC.